This T cell receptor beta chain was profiled in a study of T-cell memory formation after mild COVID-19. Each CDR3 protein is one row after TCRdb ran MiXCR on the 5' RACE reads. This table holds just over 60,000 distinct CDR3 sequences, approximately 9% found once. CDR3 length: 15 amino acids. Between the trimmed V and J ends, which lost 4 bases and 2 bases, there was a span of 12 bases. Germline V gene sequence: CDR1 SGHRS, CDR2 YFSETQ. This clonotype was seen a few times. Material: PBMCs or a T cell subset sorted from them (not recorded which). This clonotype originated in a man aged 18 to 29 who had mild COVID-19 (a few samples of this study predate the infection). Cell type and time point are not known. The chain recombines TRBV5-1 with TRBJ2-2, with D hard to call. In DNA, the CDR3 is TGCGCCAGCAGCGCCAACGTTGCAAACACCGGGGAGCTGTTTTTT. Encoded protein: CASSANVANTGELFF.